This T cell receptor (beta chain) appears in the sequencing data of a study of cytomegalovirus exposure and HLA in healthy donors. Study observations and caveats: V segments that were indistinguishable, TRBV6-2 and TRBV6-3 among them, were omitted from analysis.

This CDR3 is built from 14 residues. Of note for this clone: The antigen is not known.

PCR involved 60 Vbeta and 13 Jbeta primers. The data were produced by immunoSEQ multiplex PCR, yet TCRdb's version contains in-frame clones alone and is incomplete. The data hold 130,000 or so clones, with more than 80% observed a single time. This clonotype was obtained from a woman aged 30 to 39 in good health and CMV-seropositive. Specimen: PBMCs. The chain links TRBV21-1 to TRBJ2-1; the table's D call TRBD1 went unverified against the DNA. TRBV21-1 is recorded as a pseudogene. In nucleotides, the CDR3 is TGTGCCAGCAGCAAAGTGGGACAGGACAATGAGCAGTTCTTC. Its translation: CASSKVGQDNEQFF.